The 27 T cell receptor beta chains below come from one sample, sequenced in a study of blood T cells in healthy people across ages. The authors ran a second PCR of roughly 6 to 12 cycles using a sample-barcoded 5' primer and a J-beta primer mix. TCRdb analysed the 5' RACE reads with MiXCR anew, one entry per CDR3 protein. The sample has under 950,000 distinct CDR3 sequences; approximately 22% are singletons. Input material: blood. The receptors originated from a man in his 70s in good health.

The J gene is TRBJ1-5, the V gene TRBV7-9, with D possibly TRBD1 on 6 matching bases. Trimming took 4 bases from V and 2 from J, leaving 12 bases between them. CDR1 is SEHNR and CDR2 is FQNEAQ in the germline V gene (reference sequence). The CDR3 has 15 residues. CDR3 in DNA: TGTGCCAGCAGCTCACAGGGTATTGGCAATCAGCCCCAGCATTTT. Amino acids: CASSSQGIGNQPQHF.

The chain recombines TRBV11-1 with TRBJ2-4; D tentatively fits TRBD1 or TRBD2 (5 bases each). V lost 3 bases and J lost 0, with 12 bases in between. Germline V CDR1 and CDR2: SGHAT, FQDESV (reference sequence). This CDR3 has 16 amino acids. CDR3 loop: CASSFGTYRAKNIQYF. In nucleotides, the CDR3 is TGTGCCAGCAGCTTCGGGACCTACCGAGCCAAAAACATTCAGTACTTC.

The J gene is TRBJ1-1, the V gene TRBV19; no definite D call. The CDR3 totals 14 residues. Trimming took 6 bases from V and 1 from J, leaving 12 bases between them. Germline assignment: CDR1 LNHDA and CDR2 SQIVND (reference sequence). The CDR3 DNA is TGTGCCAGTAGGAAGTTGGACGGGAACACTGAAGCTTTCTTT. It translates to CASRKLDGNTEAFF.

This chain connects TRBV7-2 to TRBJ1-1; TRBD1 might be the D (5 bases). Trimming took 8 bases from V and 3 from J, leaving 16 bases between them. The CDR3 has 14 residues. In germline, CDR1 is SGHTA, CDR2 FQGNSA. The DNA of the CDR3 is TGTGCCAGCTTACCCTCCGGGGGTTACACTGAAGCTTTCTTT. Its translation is CASLPSGGYTEAFF.

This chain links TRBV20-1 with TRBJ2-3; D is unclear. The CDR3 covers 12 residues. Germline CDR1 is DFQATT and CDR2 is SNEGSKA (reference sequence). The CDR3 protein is CSAVGNPDTQYF. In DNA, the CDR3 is TGCAGCGCTGTAGGGAACCCAGATACGCAGTATTTT.

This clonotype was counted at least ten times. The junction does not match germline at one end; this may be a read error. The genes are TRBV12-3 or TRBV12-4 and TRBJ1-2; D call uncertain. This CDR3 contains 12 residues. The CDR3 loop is CASSLEGYGYTF. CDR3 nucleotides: TGTGCCAGCAGCTTAGAGGGTTATGGCTACACCTTC.

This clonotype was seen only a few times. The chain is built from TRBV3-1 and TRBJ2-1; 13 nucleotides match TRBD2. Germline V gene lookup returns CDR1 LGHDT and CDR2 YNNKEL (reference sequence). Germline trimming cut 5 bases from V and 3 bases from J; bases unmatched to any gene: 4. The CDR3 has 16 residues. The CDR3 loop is CASSTTSGRVYNEQFF. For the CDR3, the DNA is TGTGCCAGCAGCACCACTAGCGGGAGGGTCTACAATGAGCAGTTCTTC.

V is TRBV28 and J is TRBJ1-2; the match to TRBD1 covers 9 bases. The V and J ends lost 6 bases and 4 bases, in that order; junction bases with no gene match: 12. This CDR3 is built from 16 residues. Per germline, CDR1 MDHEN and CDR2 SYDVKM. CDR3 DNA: TGTGCCAGCAGATCCAGCACCGGGACAGGGCCCTATGGCTACACCTTC. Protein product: CASRSSTGTGPYGYTF.

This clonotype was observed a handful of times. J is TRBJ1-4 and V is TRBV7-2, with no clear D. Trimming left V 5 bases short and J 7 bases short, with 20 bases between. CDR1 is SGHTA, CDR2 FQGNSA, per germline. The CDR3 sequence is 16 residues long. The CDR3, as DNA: TGTGCCAGCAGCGCCGTTAGGAGTCTCTGGCCTGAAAAACTGTTTTTT. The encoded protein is CASSAVRSLWPEKLFF.

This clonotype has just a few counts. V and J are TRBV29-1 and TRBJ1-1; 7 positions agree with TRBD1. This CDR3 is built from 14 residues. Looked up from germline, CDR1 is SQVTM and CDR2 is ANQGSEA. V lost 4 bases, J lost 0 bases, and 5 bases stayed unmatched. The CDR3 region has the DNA TGCAGCGTTGGGGGACAGACACTGAACACTGAAGCTTTCTTT. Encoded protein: CSVGGQTLNTEAFF.

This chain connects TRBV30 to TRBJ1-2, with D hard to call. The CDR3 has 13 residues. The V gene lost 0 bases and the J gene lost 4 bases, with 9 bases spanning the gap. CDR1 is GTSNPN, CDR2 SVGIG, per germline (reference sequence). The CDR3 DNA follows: TGTGCCTGGAGTGTTGTACAGCCCTATGGCTACACCTTC. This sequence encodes CAWSVVQPYGYTF.

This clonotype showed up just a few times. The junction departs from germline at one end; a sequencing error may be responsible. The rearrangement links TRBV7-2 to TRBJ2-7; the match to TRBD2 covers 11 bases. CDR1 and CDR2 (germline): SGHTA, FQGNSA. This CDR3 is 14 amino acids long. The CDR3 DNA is TGTGCCGGCAGCAGACTAGCGGGGTTCTACGAGCAGTACTTC. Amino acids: CAGSRLAGFYEQYF.

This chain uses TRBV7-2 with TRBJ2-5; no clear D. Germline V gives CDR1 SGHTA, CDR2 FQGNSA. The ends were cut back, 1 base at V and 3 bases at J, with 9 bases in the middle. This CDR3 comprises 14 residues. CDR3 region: CASSLVAAKETQYF. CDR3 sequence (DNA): TGTGCCAGCAGCTTAGTGGCAGCTAAAGAGACCCAGTACTTC.

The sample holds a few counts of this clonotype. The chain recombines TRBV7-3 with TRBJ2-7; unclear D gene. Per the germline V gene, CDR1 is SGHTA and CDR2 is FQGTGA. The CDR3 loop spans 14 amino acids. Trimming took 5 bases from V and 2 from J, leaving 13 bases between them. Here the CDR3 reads CASSTNISTYEQYV. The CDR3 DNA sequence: TGTGCCAGCAGCACAAACATCTCAACCTACGAGCAGTACGTC.

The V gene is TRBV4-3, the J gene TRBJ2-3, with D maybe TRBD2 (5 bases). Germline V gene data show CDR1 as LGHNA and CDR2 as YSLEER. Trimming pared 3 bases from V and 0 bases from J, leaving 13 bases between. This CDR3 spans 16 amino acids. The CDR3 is CASSHEMSGSTDTQYF. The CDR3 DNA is TGCGCCAGCAGCCACGAAATGAGCGGAAGCACAGATACGCAGTATTTT.

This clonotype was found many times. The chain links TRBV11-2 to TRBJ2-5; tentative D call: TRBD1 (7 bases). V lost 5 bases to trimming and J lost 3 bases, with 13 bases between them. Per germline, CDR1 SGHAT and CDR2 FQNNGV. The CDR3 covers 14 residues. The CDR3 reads CASSHRGGEETQYF. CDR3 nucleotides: TGTGCCAGCAGCCACAGGGGAGGAGAAGAGACCCAGTACTTC. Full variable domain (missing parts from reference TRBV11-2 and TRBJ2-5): EAGVAQSPRYKIIEKRQSVAFWCNPISGHATLYWYQQILGQGPKLLIQFQNNGVVDDSQLPKDRFSAERLKGVDSTLKIQPAKLEDSAVYLCASSHRGGEETQYFGPGTRLLVL.

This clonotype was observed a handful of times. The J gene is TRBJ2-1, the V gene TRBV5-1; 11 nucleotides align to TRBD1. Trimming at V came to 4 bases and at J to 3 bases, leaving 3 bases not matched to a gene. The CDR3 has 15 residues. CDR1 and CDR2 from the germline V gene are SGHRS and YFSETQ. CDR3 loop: CASSQGQGGYNEQFF. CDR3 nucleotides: TGCGCCAGCAGCCAGGGACAGGGGGGCTACAATGAGCAGTTCTTC.

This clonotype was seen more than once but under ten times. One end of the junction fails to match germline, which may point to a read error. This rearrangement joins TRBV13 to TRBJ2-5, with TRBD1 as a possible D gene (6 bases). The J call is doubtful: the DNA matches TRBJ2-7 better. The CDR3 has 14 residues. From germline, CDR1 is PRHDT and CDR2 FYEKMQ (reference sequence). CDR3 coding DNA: TGTGCCAGCAGTTTAGGGACATCCTCCTACGAGCAGTACTTC. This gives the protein CASSLGTSSYEQYF.

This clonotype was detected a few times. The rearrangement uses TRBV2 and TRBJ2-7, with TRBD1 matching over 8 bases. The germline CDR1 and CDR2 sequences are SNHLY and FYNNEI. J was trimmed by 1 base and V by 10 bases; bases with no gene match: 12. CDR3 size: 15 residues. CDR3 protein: CAITGTGTFSYEQYF. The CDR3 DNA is TGTGCCATTACCGGGACAGGTACTTTTTCCTACGAGCAGTACTTC.

CDR3 DNA sequence: TGTGCCAGCAGCCAAGCATTCGGTTACGAGCAGTACTTC. It codes for CASSQAFGYEQYF. This chain connects TRBV11-3 to TRBJ2-7; no clear D. CDR1 is SGHNT and CDR2 is YENEEA in the germline V gene. The CDR3 contains 13 residues. V lost 5 bases and J 4 bases, leaving 12 bases between the germline ends.

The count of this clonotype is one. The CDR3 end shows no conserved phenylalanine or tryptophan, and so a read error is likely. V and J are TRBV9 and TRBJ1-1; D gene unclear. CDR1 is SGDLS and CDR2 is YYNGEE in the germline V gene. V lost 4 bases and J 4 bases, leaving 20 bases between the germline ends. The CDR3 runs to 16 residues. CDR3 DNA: TGTGCCAGCAGCCCCGGTAGGATCCGGGCGTCCACTGAAGCTTTCCTT. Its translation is CASSPGRIRASTEAFL.

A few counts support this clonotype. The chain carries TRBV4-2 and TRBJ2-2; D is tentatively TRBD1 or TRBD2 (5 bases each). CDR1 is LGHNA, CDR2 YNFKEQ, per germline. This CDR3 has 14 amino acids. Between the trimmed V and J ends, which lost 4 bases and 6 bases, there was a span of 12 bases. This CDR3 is CASSLLGGAGELFF. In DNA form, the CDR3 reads TGTGCCAGCAGCCTCCTTGGGGGTGCCGGGGAGCTGTTTTTT.

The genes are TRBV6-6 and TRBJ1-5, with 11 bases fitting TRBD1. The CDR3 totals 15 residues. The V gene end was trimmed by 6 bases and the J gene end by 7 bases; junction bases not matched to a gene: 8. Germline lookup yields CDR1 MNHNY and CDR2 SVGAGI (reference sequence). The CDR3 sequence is CASRSGTGGRQPQHF. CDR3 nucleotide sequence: TGTGCCAGCAGAAGCGGGACAGGGGGTAGACAGCCCCAGCATTTT.

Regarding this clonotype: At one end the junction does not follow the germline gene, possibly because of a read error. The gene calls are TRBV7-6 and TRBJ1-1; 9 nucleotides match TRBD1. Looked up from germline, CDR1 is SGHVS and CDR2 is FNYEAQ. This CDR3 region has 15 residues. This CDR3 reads CASNLQGAGDTEAFF. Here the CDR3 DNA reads TGTGCCAGCAACTTACAGGGGGCTGGGGACACTGAAGCTTTCTTT.

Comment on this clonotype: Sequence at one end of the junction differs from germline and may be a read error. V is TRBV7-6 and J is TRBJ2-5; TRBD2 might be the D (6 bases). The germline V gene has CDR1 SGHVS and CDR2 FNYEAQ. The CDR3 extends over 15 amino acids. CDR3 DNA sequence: TGTGCCAGCAGCTTAGTGTTAGCGGTACAAGAGACCCGGTACTTC. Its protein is CASSLVLAVQETRYF. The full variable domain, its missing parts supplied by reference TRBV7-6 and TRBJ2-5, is GAGVSQSPRYKVTKRGQDVALRCDPISGHVSLYWYRQALGQGPEFLTYFNYEAQQDKSGLPNDRFSAERPEGSISTLTIQRTEQRDSAMYRCASSLVLAVQETRYFGPGTRLLVL.

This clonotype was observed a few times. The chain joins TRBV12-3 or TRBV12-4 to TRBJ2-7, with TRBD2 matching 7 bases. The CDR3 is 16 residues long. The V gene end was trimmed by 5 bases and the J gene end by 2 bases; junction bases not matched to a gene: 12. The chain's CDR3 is CASSPFKRGPPYEQYF. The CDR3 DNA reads TGTGCCAGCAGTCCTTTCAAGCGGGGACCACCCTACGAGCAGTACTTC.

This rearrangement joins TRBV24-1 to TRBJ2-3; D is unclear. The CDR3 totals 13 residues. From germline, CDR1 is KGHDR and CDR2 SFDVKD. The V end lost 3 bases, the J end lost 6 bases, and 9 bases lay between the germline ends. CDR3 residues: CATSDSHHDTQYF. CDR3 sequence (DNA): TGTGCCACCAGTGATAGCCACCATGATACGCAGTATTTT.